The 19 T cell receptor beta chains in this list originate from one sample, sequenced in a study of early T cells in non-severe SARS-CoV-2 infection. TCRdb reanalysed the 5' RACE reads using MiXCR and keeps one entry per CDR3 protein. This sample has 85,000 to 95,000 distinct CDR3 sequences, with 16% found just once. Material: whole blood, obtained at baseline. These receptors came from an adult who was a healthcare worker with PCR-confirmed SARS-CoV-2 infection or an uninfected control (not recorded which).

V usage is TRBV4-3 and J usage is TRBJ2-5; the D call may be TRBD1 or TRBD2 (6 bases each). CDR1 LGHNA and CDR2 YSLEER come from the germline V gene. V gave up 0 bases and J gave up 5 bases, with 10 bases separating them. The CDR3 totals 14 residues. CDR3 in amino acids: CASSQDRGRETQYF. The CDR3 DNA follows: TGCGCCAGCAGCCAAGATCGGGGGCGGGAGACCCAGTACTTC.

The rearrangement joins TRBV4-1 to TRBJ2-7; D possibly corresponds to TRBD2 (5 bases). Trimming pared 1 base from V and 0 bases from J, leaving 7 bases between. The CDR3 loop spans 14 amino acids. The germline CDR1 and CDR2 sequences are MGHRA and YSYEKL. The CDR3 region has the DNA TGCGCCAGCAGCCAAGGAGACTACTCCTACGAGCAGTACTTC. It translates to CASSQGDYSYEQYF.

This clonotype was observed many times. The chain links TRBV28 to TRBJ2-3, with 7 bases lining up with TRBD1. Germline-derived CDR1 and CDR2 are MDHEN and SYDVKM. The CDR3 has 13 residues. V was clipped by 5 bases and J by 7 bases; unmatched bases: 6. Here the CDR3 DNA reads TGTGCCAGCAGTATGGACAGGTGGAATACGCAGTATTTT. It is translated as CASSMDRWNTQYF.

CDR3 in DNA: TGTGCCAGCAGTTTGGGGGCGAACTATGGCTACACCTTC. This sequence encodes CASSLGANYGYTF. The chain joins TRBV12-3 or TRBV12-4 to TRBJ1-2; the D gene is possibly TRBD1 (6 bases). With 3 bases removed from V and 2 bases from J, the gap between germline ends came to 7 bases. This CDR3 is built from 13 residues.

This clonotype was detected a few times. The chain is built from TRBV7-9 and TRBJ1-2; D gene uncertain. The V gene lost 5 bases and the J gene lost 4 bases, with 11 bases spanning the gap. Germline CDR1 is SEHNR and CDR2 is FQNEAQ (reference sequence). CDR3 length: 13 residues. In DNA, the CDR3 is TGTGCCAGCAGCCCTACAGTATTCTATGGCTACACCTTC. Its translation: CASSPTVFYGYTF.

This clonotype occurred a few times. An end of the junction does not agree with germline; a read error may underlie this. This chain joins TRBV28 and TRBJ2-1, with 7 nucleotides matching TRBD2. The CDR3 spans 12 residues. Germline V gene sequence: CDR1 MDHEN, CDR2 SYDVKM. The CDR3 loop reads CASSLQRLAPVF. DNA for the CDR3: TGTGCCAGCAGCCTACAAAGACTAGCCCCTGTCTTC.

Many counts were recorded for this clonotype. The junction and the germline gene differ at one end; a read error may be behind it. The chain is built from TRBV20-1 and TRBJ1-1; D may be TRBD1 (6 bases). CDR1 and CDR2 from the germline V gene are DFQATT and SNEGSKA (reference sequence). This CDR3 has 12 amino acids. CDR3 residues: CSKTAGAGVEIF. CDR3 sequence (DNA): TGCAGTAAAACGGCAGGGGCCGGGGTAGAGATCTTT.

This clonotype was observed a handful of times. The CDR3 sequence: CASSSPPGTRTYEQYF. CDR3 nucleotides: TGTGCCAGCAGCTCCCCTCCCGGGACCAGAACCTACGAGCAGTACTTC. The chain recombines TRBV7-2 with TRBJ2-7; D might be TRBD1 or TRBD2, each matching 5 bases. V shed 4 bases and J shed 2 bases, with 18 bases lying between them. The germline CDR1 and CDR2 sequences are SGHTA and FQGNSA. This CDR3 region has 16 residues.

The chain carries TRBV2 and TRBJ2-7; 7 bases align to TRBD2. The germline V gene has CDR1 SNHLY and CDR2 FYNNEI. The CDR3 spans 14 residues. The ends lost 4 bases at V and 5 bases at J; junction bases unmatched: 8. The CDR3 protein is CASSVGTTVNEQYF. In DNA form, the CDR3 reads TGTGCCAGCAGTGTTGGGACTACTGTCAACGAGCAGTACTTC.

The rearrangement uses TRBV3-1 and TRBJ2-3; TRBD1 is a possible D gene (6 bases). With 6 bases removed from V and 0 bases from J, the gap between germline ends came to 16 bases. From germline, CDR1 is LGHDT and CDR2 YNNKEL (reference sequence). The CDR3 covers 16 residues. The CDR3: CASSLHRDKSTDTQYF. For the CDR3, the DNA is TGTGCCAGCAGTCTGCACAGGGACAAAAGCACAGATACGCAGTATTTT.

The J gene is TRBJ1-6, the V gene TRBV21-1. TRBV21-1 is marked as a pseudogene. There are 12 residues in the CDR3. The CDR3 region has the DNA TGTGCCCCGAGAGGGCCCGATTCACCCCTCCACTTT. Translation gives CAPRGPDSPLHF.

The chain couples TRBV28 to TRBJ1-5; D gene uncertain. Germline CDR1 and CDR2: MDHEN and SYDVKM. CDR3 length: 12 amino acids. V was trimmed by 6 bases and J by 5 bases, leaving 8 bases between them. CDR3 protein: CASSLVDQPQHF. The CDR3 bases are TGTGCCAGCAGCCTGGTAGATCAGCCCCAGCATTTT.

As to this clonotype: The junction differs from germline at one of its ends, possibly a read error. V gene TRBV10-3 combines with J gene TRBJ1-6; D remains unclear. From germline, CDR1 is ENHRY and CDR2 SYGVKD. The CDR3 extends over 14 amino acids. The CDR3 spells CAIRDGNRGSPLHF. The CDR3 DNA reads TGTGCCATCCGTGACGGGAACCGAGGTTCACCCCTCCACTTT.

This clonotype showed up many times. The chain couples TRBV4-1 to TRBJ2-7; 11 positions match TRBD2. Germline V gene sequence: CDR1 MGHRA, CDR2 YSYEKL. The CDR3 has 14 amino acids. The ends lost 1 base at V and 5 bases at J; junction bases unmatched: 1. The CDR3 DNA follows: TGCGCCAGCAGCCAAGCACTAGCGGGAGACGAGCAGTACTTC. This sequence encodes CASSQALAGDEQYF.

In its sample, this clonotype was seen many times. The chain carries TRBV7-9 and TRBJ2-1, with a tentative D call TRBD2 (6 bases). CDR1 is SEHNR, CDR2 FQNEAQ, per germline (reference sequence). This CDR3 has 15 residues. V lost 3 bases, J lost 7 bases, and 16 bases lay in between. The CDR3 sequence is CASSFSAGSENEQFF. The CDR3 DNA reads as TGTGCCAGCAGCTTTTCTGCGGGGTCTGAAAATGAGCAGTTCTTC.

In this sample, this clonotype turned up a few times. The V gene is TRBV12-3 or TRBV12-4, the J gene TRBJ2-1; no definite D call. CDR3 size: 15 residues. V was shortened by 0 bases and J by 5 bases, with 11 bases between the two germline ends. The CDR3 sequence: CASSLAYRRNNEQFF. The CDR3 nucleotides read TGTGCCAGCAGTTTAGCCTACCGGCGGAACAATGAGCAGTTCTTC.

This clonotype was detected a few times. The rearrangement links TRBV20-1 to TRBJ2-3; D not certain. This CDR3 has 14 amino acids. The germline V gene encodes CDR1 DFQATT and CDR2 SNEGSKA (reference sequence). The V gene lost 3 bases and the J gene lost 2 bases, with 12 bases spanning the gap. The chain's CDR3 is CSASPRLLTDTQYF. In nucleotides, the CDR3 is TGCAGTGCTAGCCCGCGGTTGCTCACAGATACGCAGTATTTT.

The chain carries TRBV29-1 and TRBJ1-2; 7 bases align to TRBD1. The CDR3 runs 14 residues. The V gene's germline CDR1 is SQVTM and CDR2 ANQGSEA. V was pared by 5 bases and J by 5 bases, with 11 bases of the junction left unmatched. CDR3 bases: TGCAGCGTTATTCCTACATTACAGGGGTATGGCTACACCTTC. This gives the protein CSVIPTLQGYGYTF.

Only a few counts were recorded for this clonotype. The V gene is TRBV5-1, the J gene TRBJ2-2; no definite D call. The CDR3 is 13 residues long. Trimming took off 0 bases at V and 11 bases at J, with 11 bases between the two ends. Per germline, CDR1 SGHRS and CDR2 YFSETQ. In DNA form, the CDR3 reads TGCGCCAGCAGCTTGGAGGTGTCGGTCGAGCTGTTTTTT. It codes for CASSLEVSVELFF. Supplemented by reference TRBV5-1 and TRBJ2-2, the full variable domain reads KAGVTQTPRYLIKTRGQQVTLSCSPISGHRSVSWYQQTPGQGLQFLFEYFSETQRNKGNFPGRFSGRQFSNSRSEMNVSTLELGDSALYLCASSLEVSVELFFGEGSRLTVL.